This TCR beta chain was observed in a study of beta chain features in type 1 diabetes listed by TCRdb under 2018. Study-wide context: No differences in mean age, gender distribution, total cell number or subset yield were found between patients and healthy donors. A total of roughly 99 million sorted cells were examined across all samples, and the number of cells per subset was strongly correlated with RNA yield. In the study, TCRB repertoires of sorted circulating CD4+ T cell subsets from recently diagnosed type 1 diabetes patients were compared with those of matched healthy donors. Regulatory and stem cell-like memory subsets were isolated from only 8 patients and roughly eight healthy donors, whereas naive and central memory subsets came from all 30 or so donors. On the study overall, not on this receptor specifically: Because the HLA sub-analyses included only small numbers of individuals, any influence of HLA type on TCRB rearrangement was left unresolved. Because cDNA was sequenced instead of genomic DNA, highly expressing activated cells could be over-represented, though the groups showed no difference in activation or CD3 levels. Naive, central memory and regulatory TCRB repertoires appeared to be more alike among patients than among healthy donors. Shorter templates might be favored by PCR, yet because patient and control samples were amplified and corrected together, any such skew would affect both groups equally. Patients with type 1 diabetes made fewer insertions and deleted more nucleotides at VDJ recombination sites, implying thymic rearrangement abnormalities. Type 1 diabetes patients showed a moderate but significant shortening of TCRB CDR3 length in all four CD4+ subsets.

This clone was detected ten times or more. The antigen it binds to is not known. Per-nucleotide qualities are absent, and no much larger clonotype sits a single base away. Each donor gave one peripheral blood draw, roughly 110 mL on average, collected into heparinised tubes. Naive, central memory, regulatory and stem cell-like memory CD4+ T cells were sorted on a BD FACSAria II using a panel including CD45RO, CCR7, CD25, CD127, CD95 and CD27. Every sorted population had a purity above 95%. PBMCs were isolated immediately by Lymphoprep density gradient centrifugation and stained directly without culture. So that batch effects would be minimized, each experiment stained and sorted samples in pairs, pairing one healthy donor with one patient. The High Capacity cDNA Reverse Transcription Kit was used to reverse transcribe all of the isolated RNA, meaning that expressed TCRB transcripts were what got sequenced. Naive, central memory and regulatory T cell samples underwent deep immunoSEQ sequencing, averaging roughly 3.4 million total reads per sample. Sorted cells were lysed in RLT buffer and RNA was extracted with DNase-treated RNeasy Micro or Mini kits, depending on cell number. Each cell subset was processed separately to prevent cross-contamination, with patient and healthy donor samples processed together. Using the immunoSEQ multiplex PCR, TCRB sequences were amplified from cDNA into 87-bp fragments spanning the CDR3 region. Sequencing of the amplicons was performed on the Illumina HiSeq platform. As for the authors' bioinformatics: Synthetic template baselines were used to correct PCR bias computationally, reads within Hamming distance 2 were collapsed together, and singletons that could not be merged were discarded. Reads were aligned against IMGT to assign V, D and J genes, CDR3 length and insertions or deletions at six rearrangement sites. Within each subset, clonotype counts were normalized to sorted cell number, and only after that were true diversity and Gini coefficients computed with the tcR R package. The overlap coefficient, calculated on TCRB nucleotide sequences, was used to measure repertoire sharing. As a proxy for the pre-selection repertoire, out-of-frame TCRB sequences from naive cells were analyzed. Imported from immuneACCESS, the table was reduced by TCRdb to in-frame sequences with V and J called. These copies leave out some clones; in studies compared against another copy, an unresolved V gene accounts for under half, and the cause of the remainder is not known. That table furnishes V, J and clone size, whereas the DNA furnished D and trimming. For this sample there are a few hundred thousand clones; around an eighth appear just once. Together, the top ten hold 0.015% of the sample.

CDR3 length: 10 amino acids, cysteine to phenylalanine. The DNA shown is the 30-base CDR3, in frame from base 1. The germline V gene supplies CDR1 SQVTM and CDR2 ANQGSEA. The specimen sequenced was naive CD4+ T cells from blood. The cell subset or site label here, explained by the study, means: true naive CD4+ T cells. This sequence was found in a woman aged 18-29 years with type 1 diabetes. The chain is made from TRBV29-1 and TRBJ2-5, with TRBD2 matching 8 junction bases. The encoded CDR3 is CRAGGRAQYF. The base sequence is TGCCGGGCGGGGGGCAGAGCCCAGTACTTC.